The entry below gives a single TCR beta chain sequence along with its context. The antigen remains undetermined. Susac syndrome patients met recently defined diagnostic criteria for definite or probable disease. CDR3 length: 15 residues. Trimming took 8 bases from V and 4 from J, leaving 17 bases between them. CDR1 and CDR2 from the germline V gene are LGHDT and YNNKEL (reference sequence). The sample is drawn from a study of CD8 T cells in Susac syndrome. Reverse transcription used about 0.5 to 1 ug RNA and random hexamers. The amplification used immunoSEQ multiplex PCR on TCR beta CDR3; it spanned 54 Vbeta and 13 Jbeta. Each CDR3 protein gets one entry after TCRdb re-called the immunoSEQ multiplex PCR reads with MiXCR. The sample holds about 140,000 distinct CDR3 sequences; around 95% are singletons and the top ten take 0.075% to 0.09%. The study, taken as a whole, reports: When the CD4+ T cell repertoires of patients with Susac syndrome were examined, they did not show any clonal expansion.

The receptor was isolated from a human donor with Susac syndrome. The rearrangement links TRBV3-1 to TRBJ2-2; maybe TRBD2 (5 bases). The sample consisted of CD4+ T cells from PBMCs. Here the CDR3 reads CASAAYSSGTGELFF. The CDR3 nucleotides read TGTGCCAGCGCTGCCTATTCAAGCGGCACCGGGGAGCTGTTTTTT.